The 10 T cell receptor beta chains presented below share a single source sample, sequenced in a study of blood T cell repertoires in COVID-19. Sequencing used immunoSEQ multiplex PCR; TCRdb keeps in-frame clones, though not all of them. The data show more than 300,000 clones, approximately 84% seen once. The sample taken for sequencing was PBMCs or T cells enriched from blood (not recorded which). The receptors were gathered from a woman between 18 and 30 years old who had recovered from COVID-19.

DNA of the CDR3: TGTGCCAGCAGCTTAGAGGGGGACACGGAGACCCAGTACTTC. Translation: CASSLEGDTETQYF. The rearrangement uses TRBV11-3 and TRBJ2-5; D may be TRBD1 (6 bases). The CDR3 has 14 amino acids. V lost 0 bases to trimming and J lost 5 bases, with 10 bases between them. Looked up from germline, CDR1 is SGHNT and CDR2 is YENEEA.

This clone was counted between two and nine times. V is TRBV3-1 (or the pseudogene TRBV3-2) and J is TRBJ2-7; D is perhaps TRBD2 (5 bases). The CDR3 sequence is 12 residues long. From germline, CDR1 is LGHDT and CDR2 YNNKEL (reference sequence). Deletions cut 4 bases from V and 6 bases from J, with 10 bases between. CDR3 sequence reads: CASSLGVSEQYF. In nucleotides, the CDR3 is TGTGCCAGCAGCCTCGGGGTTTCCGAGCAGTACTTC.

V gene TRBV10-3 combines with J gene TRBJ1-1; D is unclear. CDR3 length: 12 residues. The germline V and J ends were trimmed by 4 bases and 3 bases, with 6 bases remaining between them. Germline values: CDR1 ENHRY, CDR2 SYGVKD. As DNA, the CDR3 is TGTGCCATCAGTGCCCCTGACACTGAAGCTTTCTTT. Amino acid sequence: CAISAPDTEAFF.

The chain combines TRBV21-1 with TRBJ2-7; no DNA check was done on the table's D call, TRBD2. TRBV21-1 is recorded as a pseudogene. The CDR3 length is 17 residues. CDR3 protein: CASSSPFPRGGTYEQYF. The CDR3, as DNA: TGTGCCAGCAGCTCTCCTTTCCCGCGGGGCGGAACCTACGAGCAGTACTTC.

The V call is TRBV19, the J call TRBJ2-2; D might be TRBD1 (6 bases). V was clipped by 1 base and J by 7 bases, with 13 bases between them. Germline assignment: CDR1 LNHDA and CDR2 SQIVND (reference sequence). The CDR3 spans 15 residues. The CDR3 region is CASSIGRTGIGELFF. CDR3 nucleotide sequence: TGTGCCAGTAGTATAGGGCGAACAGGGATCGGGGAGCTGTTTTTT. Drawing the rest from reference TRBV19 and TRBJ2-2, the complete variable domain is DGGITQSPKYLFRKEGQNVTLSCEQNLNHDAMYWYRQDPGQGLRLIYYSQIVNDFQKGDIAEGYSVSREKKESFPLTVTSAQKNPTAFYLCASSIGRTGIGELFFGEGSRLTVL.

The chain uses TRBV20-1 and TRBJ2-3; no definite D call. Germline V gene lookup returns CDR1 DFQATT and CDR2 SNEGSKA (reference sequence). This CDR3 contains 11 residues. V lost 3 bases and J 6 bases, leaving 7 bases between the germline ends. CDR3 sequence reads: CSASLSDTQYF. CDR3 bases: TGCAGTGCTAGCCTGTCTGATACGCAGTATTTT.

The rearrangement uses TRBV6-5 and TRBJ1-1, with a weak D call TRBD1 (5 bases). This CDR3 spans 14 amino acids. Germline-derived CDR1 and CDR2 are MNHEY and SVGAGI. Between the trimmed V and J ends, which lost 0 bases and 3 bases, there was a span of 8 bases. The CDR3 protein is CASSYSIGDTEAFF. The CDR3 DNA reads as TGTGCCAGCAGTTACTCGATAGGGGACACTGAAGCTTTCTTT.

This clone was seen just once. CDR3 DNA: TGTGCCAGCTCACCTGTCCTCTCCTACGAGCAGTACTTC. It is translated as CASSPVLSYEQYF. The rearrangement links TRBV18 to TRBJ2-7, with no clear D. The CDR3 totals 13 residues. The germline gives CDR1 KGHSH, CDR2 LQKENI. V was shortened by 3 bases and J by 0 bases, with 6 bases between the two germline ends.

This chain connects TRBV14 to TRBJ2-2; 7 bases align to TRBD2. J lost 4 bases, V lost 4 bases, and 12 bases had no gene match. The CDR3 consists of 17 residues. Germline-derived CDR1 and CDR2 are SGHDN and FVKESK. In nucleotides, the CDR3 is TGTGCCAGCAGCCGGATCTCGGGGGGAGGACGCACCGGGGAGCTGTTTTTT. Its translation: CASSRISGGGRTGELFF.

The genes are TRBV3-1 (or the pseudogene TRBV3-2) and TRBJ2-3, with D possibly TRBD2 on 6 matching bases. From germline, CDR1 is LGHDT and CDR2 YNNKEL (reference sequence). V lost 4 bases, J lost 0 bases, and 20 bases lay in between. The CDR3 spans 18 residues. The CDR3 reads CASSLDVAAPYSTDTQYF. The CDR3 bases are TGTGCCAGCAGCCTCGATGTAGCGGCTCCCTACAGCACAGATACGCAGTATTTT.